Presented here are 6 T cell receptor beta chains from one specimen sequenced in a study of T cells in Graves' hyperthyroidism and ophthalmopathy (dated by TCRdb to the late 2010s). The library was obtained by multiplex PCR. The run used an Illumina HiSeq 2000. TCR beta CDR3 regions were amplified from RNA transcripts. A first-round RT-PCR of the TCR CDR3 used the HTBI primer set with the Qiagen OneStep RT-PCR kit. The public reads were reprocessed in TCRdb via fastp at Q25 and MiXCR, keeping in-frame beta chains. Records with the same CDR3 protein are collapsed into one entry carrying the most frequent genes and DNA. This sample is represented by fewer than 400,000 distinct CDR3 sequences; 15% to 19% of them were singletons. The ten largest account for approximately 30% of the sample. The specimen sequenced was blood. The receptors shown here come from a woman aged 18-29 years with Graves' hyperthyroidism that later progressed to Graves' ophthalmopathy.

The chain uses TRBV19 and TRBJ1-5; D uncertain. The CDR3 covers 14 residues. Trimming left V 2 bases short and J 1 base short, with 6 bases between. Germline V lookup: CDR1 LNHDA, CDR2 SQIVND (reference sequence). CDR3 in DNA: TGTGCCAGTAGTATAATGGTGAGCAATCAGCCCCAGCATTTT. Translation: CASSIMVSNQPQHF.

The genes are TRBV20-1 and TRBJ2-2; TRBD2 is a possible D gene (6 bases). The V gene's germline CDR1 is DFQATT and CDR2 SNEGSKA (reference sequence). This CDR3 is 15 amino acids long. V was trimmed by 6 bases and J by 0 bases, leaving 14 bases between them. This CDR3 reads CSAEEAGTNTGELFF. Written as DNA, the CDR3 is TGCAGTGCAGAGGAAGCGGGTACGAACACCGGGGAGCTGTTTTTT.

This clonotype was seen many times. This chain connects TRBV5-8 to TRBJ2-5, with 10 bases matching TRBD2. The germline V gene encodes CDR1 SGHTS and CDR2 YDEGEE. This CDR3 spans 17 amino acids. Trimming at V came to 4 bases and at J to 5 bases, leaving 14 bases not matched to a gene. The CDR3: CASSTTSGDGLHETQYF. Here the CDR3 DNA reads TGTGCCAGCAGCACCACTAGCGGGGACGGGTTACACGAGACCCAGTACTTC. The whole variable domain, remainder taken from reference TRBV5-8 and TRBJ2-5, is EAGVTQSPTHLIKTRGQQATLRCSPISGHTSVYWYQQALGLGLQFLLWYDEGEERNRGNFPPRFSGRQFPNYSSELNVNALELEDSALYLCASSTTSGDGLHETQYFGPGTRLLVL.

There are many counts of this clonotype. The CDR3 reads CASSPGGQGNYGYTF. CDR3 DNA sequence: TGCGCCAGCAGCCCTGGCGGGCAGGGGAACTATGGCTACACCTTC. The chain joins TRBV5-1 to TRBJ1-2; TRBD1 is a possible D gene (6 bases). The CDR3 consists of 15 residues. The V end lost 4 bases, the J end lost 2 bases, and 15 bases lay between the germline ends. Germline V gives CDR1 SGHRS, CDR2 YFSETQ.

This clonotype was observed at least ten times. The chain combines TRBV28 with TRBJ1-2; 9 bases agree with TRBD1. CDR1 and CDR2 (germline): MDHEN, SYDVKM. Trimming took 7 bases from V and 4 from J; bases not matched to a gene: 4. The CDR3 contains 13 residues. CDR3 sequence reads: CASMRDRVYGYTF. The DNA of the CDR3 is TGTGCCAGCATGAGGGACAGGGTCTATGGCTACACCTTC.

This clonotype was counted a few times. The genes are TRBV19 and TRBJ2-6; TRBD1 agrees at 9 bases. With 6 bases clipped from V and 2 bases from J, the junction kept 8 bases outside the gene matches. The CDR3 runs 17 residues. CDR1 and CDR2 (germline): LNHDA, SQIVND (reference sequence). The DNA of the CDR3 is TGTGCCAGTAGGCCGGGACAGGGTCGCGCTGGGGCCAACGTCCTGACTTTC. Its translation is CASRPGQGRAGANVLTF.